This T cell receptor (beta chain) is drawn from a study of shared clonotypes between healthy human individuals. Sequenced by immunoSEQ multiplex PCR; TCRdb stores in-frame clones only, minus some. The sample has 400,000 to 600,000 clones; roughly 95% are singletons. The TCR originated in a woman younger than 45 in good health. The sequenced material came from naive CD4+ T cells sorted from blood. The subset was: CD45RA+ positively selected.

The CDR3 bases are TGTGCCAGCACCCCGGGGGGACGCTCTGGAAACACCATATATTTT. Amino acid sequence: CASTPGGRSGNTIYF. The chain uses TRBV7-9 and TRBJ1-3; D is possibly TRBD1 (5 bases). Per the germline V gene, CDR1 is SEHNR and CDR2 is FQNEAQ (reference sequence). This CDR3 spans 15 amino acids. V lost 7 bases to trimming and J lost 0 bases, with 13 bases between them. Full variable domain (remainder filled in from reference TRBV7-9 and TRBJ1-3): DTGVSQNPRHKITKRGQNVTFRCDPISEHNRLYWYRQTLGQGPEFLTYFQNEAQLEKSRLLSDRFSAERPKGSFSTLEIQRTEQGDSAMYLCASTPGGRSGNTIYFGEGSWLTVV.